Shown below are 32 T cell receptor beta chains from a single sample sequenced in a study of shared clonotypes between healthy human individuals. TCRdb's copy holds only in-frame clones and misses some; the assay was immunoSEQ multiplex PCR. The table has around 990,000 clones, 60% to 85% seen once. Sequences were obtained from memory CD4+ T cells from PBMCs. As for subset: CD45RA-negative fraction. All receptors derive from a man younger than 35 in good health. Some clones in this sample may be carry-over from other donors' samples.

The chain carries TRBV7-2 and TRBJ1-5; D is unclear. Germline assignment: CDR1 SGHTA and CDR2 FQGNSA. The CDR3 contains 15 residues. V was shortened by 2 bases and J by 3 bases, with 11 bases between the two germline ends. CDR3: CASSLYLRDNQPQHF. CDR3 sequence (DNA): TGTGCCAGCAGCTTATATCTTCGGGACAATCAGCCCCAGCATTTT.

As to this clone: The sample contains more than one DNA sequence encoding this CDR3. The genes are TRBV10-3 and TRBJ2-7; D is possibly TRBD1 (5 bases). V lost 6 bases, J lost 0 bases, and 9 bases lay in between. CDR3 size: 13 residues. Looked up from germline, CDR1 is ENHRY and CDR2 is SYGVKD. CDR3 sequence: CAIRQGLSYEQYF. CDR3 nucleotide sequence: TGTGCCATCAGGCAGGGCCTCTCCTACGAGCAGTACTTC.

The J gene is TRBJ2-1, the V gene TRBV7-3; TRBD2 agrees at 13 bases. Germline V gene sequence: CDR1 SGHTA, CDR2 FQGTGA. V lost 3 bases and J lost 5; bases outside the gene matches: 1. The CDR3 loop spans 15 amino acids. In DNA form, the CDR3 reads TGTGCCAGCAGCTTCGGGACTAGCGGGAACAATGAGCAGTTCTTC. Translated: CASSFGTSGNNEQFF.

There are a few counts of this clone. The chain recombines TRBV5-1 with TRBJ2-1; 8 positions match TRBD2. CDR1 is SGHRS, CDR2 YFSETQ, per germline. After removal of 3 bases from V and 0 bases from J, the junction contained 8 bases not matched to a gene. This CDR3 has 17 residues. CDR3 sequence (DNA): TGCGCCAGCAGCTCCATCACAACTAGCGGCTCCTACAATGAGCAGTTCTTC. Encoded protein: CASSSITTSGSYNEQFF.

The rearrangement joins TRBV20-1 to TRBJ2-5; D call uncertain. This CDR3 comprises 11 residues. V was trimmed by 3 bases and J by 0 bases, leaving 2 bases between them. Germline V CDR1 and CDR2: DFQATT, SNEGSKA (reference sequence). CDR3 loop: CSASDQETQYF. CDR3 bases: TGCAGTGCTAGCGACCAAGAGACCCAGTACTTC.

The chain carries TRBV5-1 and TRBJ2-1; D perhaps matches TRBD2 (6 bases). The V end was cut by 4 bases, the J end by 6 bases, with 20 bases between. The V gene's germline CDR1 is SGHRS and CDR2 YFSETQ. The CDR3 extends over 16 amino acids. CDR3 coding DNA: TGCGCCAGCAGCGGGGGTGTGGTAGCGGTTGGCAATGAGCAGTTCTTC. Protein: CASSGGVVAVGNEQFF.

This clone was recorded a few times. V gene TRBV27 combines with J gene TRBJ1-1; no reliable D call. CDR3 length: 16 residues. V gave up 6 bases and J gave up 6 bases, with 23 bases separating them. Germline V gene sequence: CDR1 MNHEY, CDR2 SMNVEV (reference sequence). CDR3 nucleotide sequence: TGTGCCAGCAGGACCACCTGGGTAGGGATCGACGCTGAAGCTTTCTTT. This translates into CASRTTWVGIDAEAFF.

The genes are TRBV11-2 and TRBJ2-7, with no clear D. The CDR3 runs to 15 residues. The V and J ends lost 5 bases and 0 bases respectively, with 14 bases between them. The V gene's germline CDR1 is SGHAT and CDR2 FQNNGV. The CDR3 spells CASSRSGPTSYEQYF. In DNA form, the CDR3 reads TGTGCCAGCAGCCGCTCCGGGCCAACCTCCTACGAGCAGTACTTC.

The V call is TRBV2, the J call TRBJ1-4; the match to TRBD1 covers 8 bases. CDR3 length: 16 amino acids. Germline V gene data show CDR1 as SNHLY and CDR2 as FYNNEI. Trimming removed 6 bases from V and 3 bases from J; junction bases left unmatched: 9. The DNA of the CDR3 is TGTGCCAGCAGCCCGTTTCCGGACAGGGCTAATGAAAAACTGTTTTTT. Amino acid sequence: CASSPFPDRANEKLFF. The whole variable domain, remainder taken from reference TRBV2 and TRBJ1-4, is EPEVTQTPSHQVTQMGQEVILRCVPISNHLYFYWYRQILGQKVEFLVSFYNNEISEKSEIFDDQFSVERPDGSNFTLKIRSTKLEDSAMYFCASSPFPDRANEKLFFGSGTQLSVL.

On this clone: The sample contains more than one DNA sequence encoding this CDR3. The J gene is TRBJ2-5, the V gene TRBV18; the D is unclear. Deletions cut 2 bases from V and 5 bases from J, with 9 bases between. The CDR3 is 13 amino acids. The germline V gene encodes CDR1 KGHSH and CDR2 LQKENI. The CDR3 DNA reads as TGTGCCAGCTCACCAATTCAAAAGGAGACCCAGTACTTC. As protein: CASSPIQKETQYF.

V gene TRBV19 combines with J gene TRBJ2-7; D might be TRBD2 (6 bases). The V gene's germline CDR1 is LNHDA and CDR2 SQIVND (reference sequence). The V gene lost 6 bases and the J gene lost 0 bases, with 15 bases spanning the gap. This CDR3 comprises 15 residues. The CDR3 region has the DNA TGTGCCAGTAGCCCCGGACTACTAAGCTCCTACGAGCAGTACTTC. The encoded protein is CASSPGLLSSYEQYF. The full variable domain, completed using reference TRBV19 and TRBJ2-7, is DGGITQSPKYLFRKEGQNVTLSCEQNLNHDAMYWYRQDPGQGLRLIYYSQIVNDFQKGDIAEGYSVSREKKESFPLTVTSAQKNPTAFYLCASSPGLLSSYEQYFGPGTRLTVT.

The CDR3 region has the DNA TGTGCCAGCAGCATCCAGGGGGCCGGCACTGAAGCTTTCTTT. Translation gives CASSIQGAGTEAFF. The chain is built from TRBV7-2 and TRBJ1-1, with TRBD1 identical over 8 bases. The CDR3 is 14 residues long. Trimming cost V 5 bases and J 4 bases; bases outside gene matches: 6. CDR1 and CDR2 from the germline V gene are SGHTA and FQGNSA.

This clone has a single count. The rearrangement joins TRBV4-2 to TRBJ1-1; 7 bases line up with TRBD1. CDR1 is LGHNA and CDR2 is YNFKEQ in the germline V gene. The CDR3 loop spans 14 amino acids. V was pared by 4 bases and J by 4 bases, with 6 bases of the junction left unmatched. CDR3 sequence reads: CASSRSGGATEAFF. The CDR3 nucleotides read TGTGCCAGCAGCCGCTCAGGGGGAGCCACTGAAGCTTTCTTT.

The chain recombines TRBV7-3 with TRBJ2-7, with 7 positions matching TRBD2. Germline-derived CDR1 and CDR2 are SGHTA and FQGTGA. The length of the CDR3 is 15 residues. V shed 3 bases, J shed 0 bases, and the junction held 5 bases outside the gene matches. The CDR3 bases are TGTGCCAGCAGCTTCGGGACTACTGGCTCCTACGAGCAGTACTTC. Its protein product is CASSFGTTGSYEQYF.

In regard to this clone: It differs at one base from a far larger clone, so likely a read error. The chain combines TRBV2 with TRBJ1-1; a weak D match, TRBD1 (5 bases). The V gene's germline CDR1 is SNHLY and CDR2 FYNNEI. The CDR3 spans 13 residues. The CDR3 nucleotides read TGTGCCGGCAGTGAAGATCCAGGGAAGGAAGCTTTCTTT. It yields the protein CAGSEDPGKEAFF. Combining the CDR3 with reference TRBV2 and TRBJ1-1 gives the whole variable domain EPEVTQTPSHQVTQMGQEVILRCVPISNHLYFYWYRQILGQKVEFLVSFYNNEISEKSEIFDDQFSVERPDGSNFTLKIRSTKLEDSAMYFCAGSEDPGKEAFFGQGTRLTVV.

V is TRBV5-1 and J is TRBJ2-7, with unresolved D. V was pared by 4 bases and J by 0 bases, with 14 bases between. The CDR3 sequence is 15 residues long. Germline V gene sequence: CDR1 SGHRS, CDR2 YFSETQ. Here the CDR3 DNA reads TGCGCCAGCAGCCTCGGACCGACAAGCTCCTACGAGCAGTACTTC. Its protein is CASSLGPTSSYEQYF.

About this clone: Other DNA sequences within the sample encode an identical CDR3. The rearrangement joins TRBV19 to TRBJ1-2; weak D call: TRBD1 (5 bases). This CDR3 has 14 amino acids. The V end was cut by 1 base, the J end by 2 bases, with 8 bases between. Germline CDR1 is LNHDA and CDR2 is SQIVND (reference sequence). The CDR3 nucleotides read TGTGCCAGTAGTATAGGACCAGGGAACTATGGCTACACCTTC. Protein product: CASSIGPGNYGYTF.

V gene TRBV18 combines with J gene TRBJ2-4, with a possible D match to TRBD2 (6 bases). V was trimmed by 0 bases and J by 0 bases, leaving 9 bases between them. CDR1 and CDR2 (germline): KGHSH, LQKENI. CDR3 size: 16 residues. The CDR3 DNA is TGTGCCAGCTCACCACCGGGGGGACTAGCCAAAAACATTCAGTACTTC. This gives the protein CASSPPGGLAKNIQYF.

J is TRBJ2-5 and V is TRBV2; D call uncertain. Germline V gene lookup returns CDR1 SNHLY and CDR2 FYNNEI. V lost 4 bases and J lost 5, with 8 bases in between. CDR3 size: 12 residues. CDR3 sequence (DNA): TGTGCCAGCAGTGTGTTGGATGAGACCCAGTACTTC. Its translation is CASSVLDETQYF.

The chain combines TRBV4-1 with TRBJ1-3; D is undetermined. V was cut by 6 bases and J by 4 bases, with 19 bases left in between. CDR1 and CDR2 (germline): MGHRA, YSYEKL. The CDR3 has 16 residues. Written as DNA, the CDR3 is TGCGCCAGCAGAAATATATTGGGAGGTGGGGGAAACACCATATATTTT. It is translated as CASRNILGGGGNTIYF.

The table lists this clone with a few counts. The rearrangement joins TRBV7-9 to TRBJ2-2, with D possibly being TRBD1 (5 bases). V was trimmed by 5 bases and J by 5 bases, leaving 21 bases between them. From germline, CDR1 is SEHNR and CDR2 FQNEAQ (reference sequence). The CDR3 is 17 amino acids. The CDR3 here is CASSQTKPGRTTGELFF. The CDR3 DNA follows: TGTGCCAGCAGCCAAACAAAACCGGGCCGGACAACCGGGGAGCTGTTTTTT.

The chain recombines TRBV30 with TRBJ1-4, with D hard to call. V was shortened by 4 bases and J by 8 bases, with 11 bases between the two germline ends. The CDR3 consists of 12 residues. The V gene's germline CDR1 is GTSNPN and CDR2 SVGIG (reference sequence). For the CDR3, the DNA is TGTGCCTGGACCAAGGAGGGCGAAAAACTGTTTTTT. Residues: CAWTKEGEKLFF.

This sequence joins TRBV14 and TRBJ2-2; D could derive from TRBD1 or TRBD2 (6 bases each). The V and J ends lost 3 bases and 6 bases respectively, with 20 bases between them. Per germline, CDR1 SGHDN and CDR2 FVKESK. The CDR3 consists of 17 residues. CDR3: CASSQRGGPSVAGELFF. DNA of the CDR3: TGTGCCAGCAGCCAGAGAGGGGGGCCTTCCGTCGCCGGGGAGCTGTTTTTT.

The CDR3 here is CASSYAGQSGNTIYF. The CDR3 DNA reads TGTGCCAGCAGTTACGCCGGGCAATCTGGAAACACCATATATTTT. The rearrangement joins TRBV6-5 to TRBJ1-3; no definite D call. This CDR3 contains 15 residues. CDR1 is MNHEY, CDR2 SVGAGI, per germline. V was pared by 2 bases and J by 1 base, with 9 bases between.

This clone came up a few times. The chain couples TRBV5-1 to TRBJ2-3, with TRBD1 as a possible D gene (5 bases). Per the germline V gene, CDR1 is SGHRS and CDR2 is YFSETQ. Trimming cost V 5 bases and J 1 base, with 8 bases left between them. The CDR3 has 13 residues. The chain's CDR3 is CASRVQGTDTQYF. The CDR3 DNA is TGCGCCAGCAGAGTACAGGGCACAGATACGCAGTATTTT.

The chain employs TRBV4-1 and TRBJ1-2; D unresolved. Germline V lookup: CDR1 MGHRA, CDR2 YSYEKL. This CDR3 has 15 amino acids. Trimming left V 4 bases short and J 4 bases short, with 16 bases between. The CDR3 coding sequence is TGCGCCAGCAGCCCGAATACCTTAGGACTCTATGGCTACACCTTC. Its translation: CASSPNTLGLYGYTF.

The chain recombines TRBV19 with TRBJ2-1, with 10 bases matching TRBD1. This CDR3 spans 13 amino acids. Germline V gives CDR1 LNHDA, CDR2 SQIVND (reference sequence). Trimming took 3 bases from V and 9 from J; bases not matched to a gene: 2. In DNA form, the CDR3 reads TGTGCCAGTAGTATCTGGACAGGGGGTGAGCAGTTCTTC. As protein: CASSIWTGGEQFF. The whole variable domain, remainder taken from reference TRBV19 and TRBJ2-1, is DGGITQSPKYLFRKEGQNVTLSCEQNLNHDAMYWYRQDPGQGLRLIYYSQIVNDFQKGDIAEGYSVSREKKESFPLTVTSAQKNPTAFYLCASSIWTGGEQFFGPGTRLTVL.

The J gene is TRBJ2-3, the V gene TRBV4-1; 8 nucleotides agree with TRBD2. The CDR3 spans 16 residues. V was clipped by 4 bases and J by 0 bases; unmatched bases: 6. Germline CDR1 is MGHRA and CDR2 is YSYEKL. The CDR3 protein is CASSPGASGSTDTQYF. The DNA for the CDR3 is TGCGCCAGCAGCCCCGGGGCTAGCGGGAGCACAGATACGCAGTATTTT.

The chain links TRBV28 to TRBJ2-5; 8 nucleotides line up with TRBD2. Trimming at V came to 3 bases and at J to 7 bases, leaving 16 bases not matched to a gene. The CDR3 loop spans 17 amino acids. CDR1 and CDR2 from the germline V gene are MDHEN and SYDVKM. CDR3 amino acids: CASSFIRAGVSVGTQYF. CDR3 DNA: TGTGCCAGCAGTTTCATCCGAGCGGGAGTTAGTGTTGGGACCCAGTACTTC.

The J gene is TRBJ2-2, the V gene TRBV5-1; TRBD1 agrees at 12 bases. This CDR3 region has 16 residues. The J segment lost 4 bases and the V segment lost 4 bases, leaving 5 bases of the junction unmatched. The germline gives CDR1 SGHRS, CDR2 YFSETQ. This CDR3 is CASSTGTGGTTGELFF. In nucleotides, the CDR3 is TGCGCCAGCAGCACAGGGACAGGGGGCACCACCGGGGAGCTGTTTTTT.

To note about this clone: The sample contains more than one DNA sequence encoding this CDR3. The chain uses TRBV15 and TRBJ2-1; D remains unclear. With 0 bases removed from V and 6 bases from J, the gap between germline ends came to 0 bases. This CDR3 has 11 amino acids. Germline V CDR1 and CDR2: LNHNV, YYDKDF (reference sequence). This CDR3 reads CATSRDNEQFF. The CDR3 coding sequence is TGTGCCACCAGCAGAGACAATGAGCAGTTCTTC.

This clone was seen more than once but under ten times. V is TRBV15 and J is TRBJ1-1, with D perhaps TRBD1 (5 bases). The CDR3 extends over 14 amino acids. Trimming shortened V by 4 bases and J by 0 bases, and 9 bases separated the two germline ends. CDR1 LNHNV and CDR2 YYDKDF come from the germline V gene (reference sequence). This chain's CDR3 is CATSISRVNTEAFF. CDR3 coding DNA: TGTGCCACCAGCATAAGCAGGGTGAACACTGAAGCTTTCTTT.